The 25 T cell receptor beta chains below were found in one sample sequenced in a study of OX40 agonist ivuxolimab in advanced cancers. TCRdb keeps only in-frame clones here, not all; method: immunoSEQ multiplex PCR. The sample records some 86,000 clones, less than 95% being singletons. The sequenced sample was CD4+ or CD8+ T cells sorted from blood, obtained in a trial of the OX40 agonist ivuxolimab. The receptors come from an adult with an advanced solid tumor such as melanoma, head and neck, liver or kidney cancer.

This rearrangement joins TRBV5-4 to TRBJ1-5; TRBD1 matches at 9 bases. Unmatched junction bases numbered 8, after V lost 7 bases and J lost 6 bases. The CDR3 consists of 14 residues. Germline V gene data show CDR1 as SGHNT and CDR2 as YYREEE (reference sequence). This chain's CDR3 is CASGTGTGRQPQHF. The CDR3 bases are TGTGCCAGCGGAACCGGGACAGGGCGTCAGCCCCAGCATTTT.

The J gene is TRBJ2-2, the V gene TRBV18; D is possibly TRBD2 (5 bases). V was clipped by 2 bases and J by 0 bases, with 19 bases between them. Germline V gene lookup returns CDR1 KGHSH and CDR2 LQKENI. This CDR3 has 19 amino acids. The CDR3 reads CASSPVSAPSRANTGELFF. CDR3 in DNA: TGTGCCAGCTCACCAGTTTCGGCACCTAGCCGCGCGAACACCGGGGAGCTGTTTTTT.

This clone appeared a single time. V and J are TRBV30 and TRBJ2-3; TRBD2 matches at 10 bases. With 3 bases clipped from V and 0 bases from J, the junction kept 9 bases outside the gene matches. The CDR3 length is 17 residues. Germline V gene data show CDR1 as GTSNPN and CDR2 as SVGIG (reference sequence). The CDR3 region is CAWSVPGLALSTDTQYF. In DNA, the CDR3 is TGTGCCTGGAGCGTCCCGGGACTAGCGTTAAGCACAGATACGCAGTATTTT.

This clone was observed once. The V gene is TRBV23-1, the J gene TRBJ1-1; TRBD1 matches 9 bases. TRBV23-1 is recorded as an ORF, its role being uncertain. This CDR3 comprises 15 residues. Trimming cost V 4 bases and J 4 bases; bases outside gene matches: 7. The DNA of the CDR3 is TGCGCCAGCAGTCGAGTACAGGGGGCTCCCACTGAAGCTTTCTTT. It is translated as CASSRVQGAPTEAFF.

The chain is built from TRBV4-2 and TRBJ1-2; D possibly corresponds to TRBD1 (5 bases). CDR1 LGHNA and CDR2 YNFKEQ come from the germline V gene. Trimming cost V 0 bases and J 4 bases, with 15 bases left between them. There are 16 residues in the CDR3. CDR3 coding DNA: TGTGCCAGCAGCCAAGATCTCGGGTTTGGGGGCTATGGCTACACCTTC. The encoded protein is CASSQDLGFGGYGYTF.

CDR3 residues: CSVDRGNTGELFF. The CDR3 DNA is TGCAGCGTGGACAGGGGGAACACCGGGGAGCTGTTTTTT. J is TRBJ2-2 and V is TRBV29-1, with TRBD1 matching over 9 bases. Germline V gene data show CDR1 as SQVTM and CDR2 as ANQGSEA. The CDR3 is made up of 13 amino acids. V shed 6 bases and J 1 base; nucleotides not matched to a gene: 0.

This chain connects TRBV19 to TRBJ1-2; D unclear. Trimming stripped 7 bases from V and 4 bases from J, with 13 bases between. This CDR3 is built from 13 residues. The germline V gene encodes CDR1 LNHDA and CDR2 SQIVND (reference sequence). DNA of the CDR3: TGTGCCAGTACCGCGCCCCAGCGCTATGGCTACACCTTC. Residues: CASTAPQRYGYTF.

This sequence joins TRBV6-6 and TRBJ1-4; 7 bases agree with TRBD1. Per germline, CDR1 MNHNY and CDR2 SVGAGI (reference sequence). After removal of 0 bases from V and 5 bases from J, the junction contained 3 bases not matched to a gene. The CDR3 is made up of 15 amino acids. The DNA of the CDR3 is TGTGCCAGCAGTTACTCCGGGACAGCGAATGAAAAACTGTTTTTT. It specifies CASSYSGTANEKLFF.

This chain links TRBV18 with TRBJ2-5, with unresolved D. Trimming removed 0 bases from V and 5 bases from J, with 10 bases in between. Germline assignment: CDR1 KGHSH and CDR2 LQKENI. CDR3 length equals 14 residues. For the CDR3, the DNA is TGTGCCAGCTCACCACCGTTCCCTTCGGAGACCCAGTACTTC. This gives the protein CASSPPFPSETQYF.

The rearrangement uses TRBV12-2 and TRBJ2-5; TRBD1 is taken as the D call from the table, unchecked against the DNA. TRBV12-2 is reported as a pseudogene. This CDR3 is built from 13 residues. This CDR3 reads CASRFTGAETQYF. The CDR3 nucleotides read TGTGCAAGTCGCTTTACAGGGGCAGAGACCCAGTACTTC.

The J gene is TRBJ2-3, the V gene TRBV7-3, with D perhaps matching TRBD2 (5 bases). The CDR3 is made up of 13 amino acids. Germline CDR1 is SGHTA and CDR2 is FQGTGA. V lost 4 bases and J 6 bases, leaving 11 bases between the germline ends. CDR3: CASSSAREDTQYF. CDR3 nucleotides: TGTGCCAGCAGCTCGGCTAGGGAGGATACGCAGTATTTT.

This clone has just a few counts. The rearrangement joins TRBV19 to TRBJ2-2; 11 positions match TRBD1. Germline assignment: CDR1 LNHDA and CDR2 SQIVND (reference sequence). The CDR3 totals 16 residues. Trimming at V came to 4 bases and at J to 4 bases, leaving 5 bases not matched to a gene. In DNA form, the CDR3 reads TGTGCCAGTAGTACTCGGGACAGGGGGATCACCGGGGAGCTGTTTTTT. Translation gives CASSTRDRGITGELFF.

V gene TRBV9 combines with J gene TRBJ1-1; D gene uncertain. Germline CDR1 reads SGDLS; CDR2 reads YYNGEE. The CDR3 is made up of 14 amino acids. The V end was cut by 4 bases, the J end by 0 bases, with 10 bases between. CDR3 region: CASSPRLMNTEAFF. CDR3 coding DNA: TGTGCCAGCAGCCCCCGACTGATGAACACTGAAGCTTTCTTT.

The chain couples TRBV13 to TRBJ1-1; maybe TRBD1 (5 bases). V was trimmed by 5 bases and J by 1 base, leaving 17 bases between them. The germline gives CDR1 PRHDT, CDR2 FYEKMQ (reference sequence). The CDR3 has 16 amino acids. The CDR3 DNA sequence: TGTGCCAGCAGCCGACGCGGGGCCAGTTGGAACACTGAAGCTTTCTTT. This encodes CASSRRGASWNTEAFF.

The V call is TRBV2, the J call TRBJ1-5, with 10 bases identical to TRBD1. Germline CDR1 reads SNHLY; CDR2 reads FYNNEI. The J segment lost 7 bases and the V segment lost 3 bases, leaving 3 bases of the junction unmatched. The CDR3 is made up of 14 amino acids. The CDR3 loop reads CASSEDRGNQPQHF. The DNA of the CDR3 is TGTGCCAGCAGTGAGGACAGGGGGAACCAGCCCCAGCATTTT.

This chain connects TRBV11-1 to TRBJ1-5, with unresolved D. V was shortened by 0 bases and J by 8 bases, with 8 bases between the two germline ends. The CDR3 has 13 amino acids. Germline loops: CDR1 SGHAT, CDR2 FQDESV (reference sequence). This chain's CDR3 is CASSLAPDKPQHF. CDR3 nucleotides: TGTGCCAGCAGCTTAGCGCCGGATAAGCCCCAGCATTTT.

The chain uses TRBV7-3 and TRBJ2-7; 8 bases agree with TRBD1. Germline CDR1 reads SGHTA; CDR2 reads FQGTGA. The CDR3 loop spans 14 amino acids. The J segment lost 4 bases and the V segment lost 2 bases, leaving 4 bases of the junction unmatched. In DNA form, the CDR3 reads TGTGCCAGCAGCTTAGGGACAGGACCTTACGAGCAGTACGTC. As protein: CASSLGTGPYEQYV.

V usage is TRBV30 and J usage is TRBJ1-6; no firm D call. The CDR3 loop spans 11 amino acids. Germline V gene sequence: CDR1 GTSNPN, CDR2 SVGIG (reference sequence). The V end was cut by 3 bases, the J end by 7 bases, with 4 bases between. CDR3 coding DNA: TGTGCCTGGAGGGAGAATTCACCCCTCCACTTT. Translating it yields CAWRENSPLHF.

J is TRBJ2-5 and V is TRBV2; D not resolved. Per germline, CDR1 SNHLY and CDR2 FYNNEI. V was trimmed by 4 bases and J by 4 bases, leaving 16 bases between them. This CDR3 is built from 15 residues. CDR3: CASSGLEWLGETQYF. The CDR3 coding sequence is TGTGCCAGCAGTGGCCTTGAGTGGCTCGGAGAGACCCAGTACTTC.

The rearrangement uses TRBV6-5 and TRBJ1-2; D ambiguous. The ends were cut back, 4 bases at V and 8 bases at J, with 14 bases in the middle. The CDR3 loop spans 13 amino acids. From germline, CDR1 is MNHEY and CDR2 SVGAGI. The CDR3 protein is CASSSPRGFGYTF. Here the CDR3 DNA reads TGTGCCAGCAGTTCCCCGAGAGGGTTCGGCTACACCTTC.

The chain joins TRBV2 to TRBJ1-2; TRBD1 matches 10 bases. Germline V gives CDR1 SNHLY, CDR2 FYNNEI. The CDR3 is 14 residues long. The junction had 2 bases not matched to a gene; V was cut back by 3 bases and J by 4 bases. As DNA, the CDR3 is TGTGCCAGCAGTGATGGGACAGGGGTCTATGGCTACACCTTC. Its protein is CASSDGTGVYGYTF. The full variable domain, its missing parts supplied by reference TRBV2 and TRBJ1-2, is EPEVTQTPSHQVTQMGQEVILRCVPISNHLYFYWYRQILGQKVEFLVSFYNNEISEKSEIFDDQFSVERPDGSNFTLKIRSTKLEDSAMYFCASSDGTGVYGYTFGSGTRLTVV.

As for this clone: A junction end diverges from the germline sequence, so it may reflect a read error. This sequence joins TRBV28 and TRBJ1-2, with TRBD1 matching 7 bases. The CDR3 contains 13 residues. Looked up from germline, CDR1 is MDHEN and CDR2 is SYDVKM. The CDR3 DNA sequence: TGTGCCAGCTCCCAAATTCAACAGGGGAAAGGGATTTTC. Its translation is CASSQIQQGKGIF.

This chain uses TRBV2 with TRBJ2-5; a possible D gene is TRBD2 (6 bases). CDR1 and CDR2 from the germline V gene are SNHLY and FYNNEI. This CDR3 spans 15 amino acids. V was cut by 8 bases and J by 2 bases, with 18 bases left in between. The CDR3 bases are TGTGCCAGCGTTCGGGCGGGACGGGGTCAAGAGACCCAGTACTTC. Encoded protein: CASVRAGRGQETQYF.

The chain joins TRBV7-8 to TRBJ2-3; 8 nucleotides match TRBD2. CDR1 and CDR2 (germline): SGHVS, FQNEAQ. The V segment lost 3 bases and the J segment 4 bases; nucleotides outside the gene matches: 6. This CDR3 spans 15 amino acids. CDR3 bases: TGTGCCAGCAGCTTTGAGCGGGGGATTTCAGATACGCAGTATTTT. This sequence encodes CASSFERGISDTQYF.

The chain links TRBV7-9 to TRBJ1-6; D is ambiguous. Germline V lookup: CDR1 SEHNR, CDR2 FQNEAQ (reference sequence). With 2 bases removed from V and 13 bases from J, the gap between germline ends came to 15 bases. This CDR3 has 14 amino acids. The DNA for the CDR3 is TGTGCCAGCAGCTTAAATAAAGAGGGCGCCCCCCTCCACTTT. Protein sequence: CASSLNKEGAPLHF.